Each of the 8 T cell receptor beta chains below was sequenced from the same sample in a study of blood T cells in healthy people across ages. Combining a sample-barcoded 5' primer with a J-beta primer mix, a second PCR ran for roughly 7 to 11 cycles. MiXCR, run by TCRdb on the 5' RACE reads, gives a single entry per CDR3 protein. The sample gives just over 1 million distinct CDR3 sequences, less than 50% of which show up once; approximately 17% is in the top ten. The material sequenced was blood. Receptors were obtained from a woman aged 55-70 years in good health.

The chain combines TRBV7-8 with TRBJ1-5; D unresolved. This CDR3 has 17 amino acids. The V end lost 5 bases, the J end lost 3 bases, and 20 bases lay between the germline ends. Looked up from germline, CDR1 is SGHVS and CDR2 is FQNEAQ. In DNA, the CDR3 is TGTGCCAGCAGCACATACCATCTCCTGGGTAACAATCAGCCCCAGCATTTT. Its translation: CASSTYHLLGNNQPQHF.

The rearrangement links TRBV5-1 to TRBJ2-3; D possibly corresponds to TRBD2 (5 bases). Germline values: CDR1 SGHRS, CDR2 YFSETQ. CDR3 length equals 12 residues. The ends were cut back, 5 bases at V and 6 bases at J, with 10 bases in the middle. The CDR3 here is CASRRALDTQYF. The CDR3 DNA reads TGCGCCAGCAGGCGGGCCCTGGATACGCAGTATTTT. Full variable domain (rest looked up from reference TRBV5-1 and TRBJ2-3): KAGVTQTPRYLIKTRGQQVTLSCSPISGHRSVSWYQQTPGQGLQFLFEYFSETQRNKGNFPGRFSGRQFSNSRSEMNVSTLELGDSALYLCASRRALDTQYFGPGTRLTVL.

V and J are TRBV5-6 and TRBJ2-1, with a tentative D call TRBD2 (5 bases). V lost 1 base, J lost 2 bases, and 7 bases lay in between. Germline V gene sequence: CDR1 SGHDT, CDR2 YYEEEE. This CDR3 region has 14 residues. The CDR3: CASSLKRTYNEQFF. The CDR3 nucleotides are TGTGCCAGCAGCTTGAAGCGGACCTACAATGAGCAGTTCTTC.

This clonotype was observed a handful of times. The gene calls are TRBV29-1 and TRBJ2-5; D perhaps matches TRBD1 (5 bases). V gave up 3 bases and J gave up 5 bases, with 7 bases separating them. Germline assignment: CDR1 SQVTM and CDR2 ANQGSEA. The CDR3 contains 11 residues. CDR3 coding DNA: TGCAGCGTTGACAGGGTTGAGACCCAGTACTTC. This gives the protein CSVDRVETQYF.

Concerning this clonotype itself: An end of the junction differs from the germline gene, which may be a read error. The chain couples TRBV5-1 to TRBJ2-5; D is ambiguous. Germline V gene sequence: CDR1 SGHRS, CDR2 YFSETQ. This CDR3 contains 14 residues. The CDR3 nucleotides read TGTGCCAGCAGCTTGGATCCCTTACAAGAGACCCAGTACTTC. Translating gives CASSLDPLQETQYF. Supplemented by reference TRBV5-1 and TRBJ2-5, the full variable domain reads KAGVTQTPRYLIKTRGQQVTLSCSPISGHRSVSWYQQTPGQGLQFLFEYFSETQRNKGNFPGRFSGRQFSNSRSEMNVSTLELGDSALYLCASSLDPLQETQYFGPGTRLLVL.

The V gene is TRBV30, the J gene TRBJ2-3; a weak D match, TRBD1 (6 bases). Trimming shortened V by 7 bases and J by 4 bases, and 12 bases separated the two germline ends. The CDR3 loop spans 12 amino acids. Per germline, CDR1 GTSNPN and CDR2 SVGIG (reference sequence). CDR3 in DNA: TGTGCCTTTGCCGAGGGGGCAGATACGCAGTATTTT. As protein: CAFAEGADTQYF. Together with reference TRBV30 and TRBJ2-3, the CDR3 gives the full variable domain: SQTIHQWPATLVQPVGSPLSLECTVEGTSNPNLYWYRQAAGRGLQLLFYSVGIGQISSEVPQNLSASRPQDRQFILSSKKLLLSDSGFYLCAFAEGADTQYFGPGTRLTVL.

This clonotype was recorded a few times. DNA for the CDR3: TGCGCCAGCAGGACTAGCGGAGAAAGTCAAGAGACCCAGTACTTC. This gives the protein CASRTSGESQETQYF. The chain links TRBV5-1 to TRBJ2-5; 9 bases agree with TRBD2. Germline CDR1 is SGHRS and CDR2 is YFSETQ. Trimming cost V 5 bases and J 2 bases; bases outside gene matches: 7. The CDR3 sequence is 15 residues long.

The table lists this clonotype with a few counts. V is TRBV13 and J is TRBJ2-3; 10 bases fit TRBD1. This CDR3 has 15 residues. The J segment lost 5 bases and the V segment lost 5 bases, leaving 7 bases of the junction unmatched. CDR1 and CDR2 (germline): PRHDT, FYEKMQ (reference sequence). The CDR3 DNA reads TGTGCCAGCAGCCCCGGACAGGGGGAAGTAGATACGCAGTATTTT. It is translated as CASSPGQGEVDTQYF.